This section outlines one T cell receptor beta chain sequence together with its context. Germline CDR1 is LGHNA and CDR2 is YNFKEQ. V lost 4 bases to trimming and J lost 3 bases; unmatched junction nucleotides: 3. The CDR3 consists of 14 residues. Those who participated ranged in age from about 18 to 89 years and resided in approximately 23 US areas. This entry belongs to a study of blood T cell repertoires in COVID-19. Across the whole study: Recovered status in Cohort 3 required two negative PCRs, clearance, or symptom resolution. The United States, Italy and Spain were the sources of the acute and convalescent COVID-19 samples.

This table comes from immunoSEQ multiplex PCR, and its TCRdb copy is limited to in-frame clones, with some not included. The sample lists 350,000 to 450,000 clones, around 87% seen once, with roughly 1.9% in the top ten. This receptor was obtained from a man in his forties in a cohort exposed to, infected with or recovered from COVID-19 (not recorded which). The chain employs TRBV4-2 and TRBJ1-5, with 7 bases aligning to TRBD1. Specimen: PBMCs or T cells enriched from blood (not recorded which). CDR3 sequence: CASSPGQNNQPQHF. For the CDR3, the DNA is TGTGCCAGCAGCCCGGGACAGAACAATCAGCCCCAGCATTTT.